Following are 28 T cell receptor beta chains from one sample sequenced in a study of persistence of HIV-infected CD4 T cells. The antigens these receptors bind are not known. Cells were stimulated with CMV-infected fibroblast lysates at approximately 10 ug/mL. CD40L/CD69 double-negative CD45RO-high memory CD4+ T cells were collected. The immunoSEQ assay was version 4, run in survey mode. Data came from immunoSEQ multiplex PCR; TCRdb stores just in-frame clones and leaves some out. The sample lists 35,000 to 40,000 clones; 80% were seen once. The sequencing here drew on CD4+ T cells sorted from PBMCs after 18-hour stimulation, taken from a patient who received antiretroviral therapy. Every receptor here comes from an adult man with HIV who was CMV-seropositive.

The table lists this clone with a few counts. The J gene is TRBJ2-1, the V gene TRBV5-1, with TRBD2 matching over 11 bases. The V gene's germline CDR1 is SGHRS and CDR2 YFSETQ. The CDR3 is 15 residues long. The V and J ends lost 3 bases and 9 bases, in that order; junction bases with no gene match: 8. The CDR3 protein is CASSSKLAGEGEQFF. DNA for the CDR3: TGCGCCAGCAGCTCTAAACTAGCGGGGGAGGGTGAGCAGTTCTTC. The variable domain in full, completed from reference TRBV5-1 and TRBJ2-1, reads KAGVTQTPRYLIKTRGQQVTLSCSPISGHRSVSWYQQTPGQGLQFLFEYFSETQRNKGNFPGRFSGRQFSNSRSEMNVSTLELGDSALYLCASSSKLAGEGEQFFGPGTRLTVL.

The chain uses TRBV7-9 and TRBJ2-3; 9 bases align to TRBD2. Germline lookup yields CDR1 SEHNR and CDR2 FQNEAQ (reference sequence). The junction had 14 bases not matched to a gene; V was cut back by 5 bases and J by 5 bases. The length of the CDR3 is 17 residues. CDR3 DNA: TGTGCCAGCAGCCCAGACGGGCGGGGGGGCCGAATAGATACGCAGTATTTT. Encoded protein: CASSPDGRGGRIDTQYF.

The chain couples TRBV28 to TRBJ2-3, with TRBD2 identical over 12 bases. The trim removed 5 bases at V and 8 bases at J, leaving 11 bases unmatched. The CDR3 is 16 amino acids. Germline V gene sequence: CDR1 MDHEN, CDR2 SYDVKM. The CDR3: CASSTLAGGLSLTQYF. CDR3 bases: TGTGCCAGCAGTACTCTAGCGGGGGGGCTCTCGCTTACGCAGTATTTT. Drawing the rest from reference TRBV28 and TRBJ2-3, the complete variable domain is DVKVTQSSRYLVKRTGEKVFLECVQDMDHENMFWYRQDPGLGLRLIYFSYDVKMKEKGDIPEGYSVSREKKERFSLILESASTNQTSMYLCASSTLAGGLSLTQYFGPGTRLTVL.

This clone was seen once. The chain combines TRBV10-1 with TRBJ1-1; weak D call: TRBD1 (6 bases). CDR3 length equals 12 residues. From germline, CDR1 is WNHNN and CDR2 SYGVQD (reference sequence). Trimming shortened V by 5 bases and J by 12 bases, and 16 bases separated the two germline ends. CDR3 coding DNA: TGCGCCAGCAGTACCAGGGGAGGCCGACCTTTCTTT. It codes for CASSTRGGRPFF.

The chain links TRBV5-5 to TRBJ1-1, with unresolved D. V lost 3 bases, J lost 0 bases, and 15 bases lay in between. The CDR3 has 16 residues. CDR1 is SGHKS and CDR2 is YYEKEE in the germline V gene (reference sequence). CDR3 DNA sequence: TGTGCCAGCAGCTCGACGGGCCTCCTTCTGAACACTGAAGCTTTCTTT. It encodes CASSSTGLLLNTEAFF.

In nucleotides, the CDR3 is TGTGCCAGCAGCCGCTTTCGAGGGGATTCCAATGAGCAGTTCTTC. Translating gives CASSRFRGDSNEQFF. This chain joins TRBV14 and TRBJ2-1; D possibly matches TRBD1 or TRBD2 (5 bases each). Germline CDR1 and CDR2: SGHDN and FVKESK. The CDR3 loop spans 15 amino acids. V was trimmed by 4 bases and J by 6 bases, leaving 16 bases between them.

The chain links TRBV7-9 to TRBJ1-2, with D possibly matching TRBD1 (5 bases). Germline V lookup: CDR1 SEHNR, CDR2 FQNEAQ (reference sequence). The CDR3 extends over 15 amino acids. Trimming left V 0 bases short and J 4 bases short, with 12 bases between. For the CDR3, the DNA is TGTGCCAGCAGCTTAGCTGAGGGGCTAGGCTATGGCTACACCTTC. This gives the protein CASSLAEGLGYGYTF.

The CDR3 nucleotides are TGTGCCAGCTCACCAGTGGGACAGGGGAAAGAAAAACTGTTTTTT. This gives the protein CASSPVGQGKEKLFF. The chain links TRBV18 to TRBJ1-4, with TRBD1 identical over 10 bases. J lost 8 bases, V lost 2 bases, and 5 bases had no gene match. Germline V gene lookup returns CDR1 KGHSH and CDR2 LQKENI. This CDR3 region has 15 residues.

Note on this clone: The sample carries other DNA sequences with the same CDR3. The chain joins TRBV19 to TRBJ1-1; unclear D gene. The CDR3 totals 14 residues. V lost 1 base to trimming and J lost 1 base, with 7 bases between them. The germline gives CDR1 LNHDA, CDR2 SQIVND (reference sequence). CDR3 nucleotides: TGTGCCAGTAGTATAGGGCCAGCGAACACTGAAGCTTTCTTT. Translation: CASSIGPANTEAFF.

The V call is TRBV5-5, the J call TRBJ1-2; D not resolved. Between the trimmed V and J ends, which lost 0 bases and 4 bases, there was a span of 13 bases. This CDR3 is built from 15 residues. CDR1 is SGHKS and CDR2 is YYEKEE in the germline V gene (reference sequence). The CDR3 loop is CASSLAYSEGYGYTF. CDR3 DNA sequence: TGTGCCAGCAGCTTGGCCTACTCGGAAGGCTATGGCTACACCTTC.

The chain carries TRBV19 and TRBJ1-1; D uncertain. Germline values: CDR1 LNHDA, CDR2 SQIVND (reference sequence). Trimming took 0 bases from V and 3 from J, leaving 5 bases between them. The CDR3 runs to 13 residues. The CDR3 region is CASSIESYTEAFF. CDR3 nucleotide sequence: TGTGCCAGTAGTATAGAGAGTTACACTGAAGCTTTCTTT.

The V gene is TRBV7-2, the J gene TRBJ2-2; a weak D match, TRBD2 (5 bases). The length of the CDR3 is 14 residues. The germline V and J ends were trimmed by 3 bases and 5 bases, with 10 bases remaining between them. Germline CDR1 reads SGHTA; CDR2 reads FQGNSA. The CDR3 here is CASSFRGVTGELFF. DNA of the CDR3: TGTGCCAGCAGCTTCCGGGGAGTAACCGGGGAGCTGTTTTTT.

The chain links TRBV7-9 to TRBJ1-4, with a tentative D call TRBD1 (6 bases). The V end was cut by 5 bases, the J end by 8 bases, with 18 bases between. This CDR3 contains 15 residues. Germline V CDR1 and CDR2: SEHNR, FQNEAQ (reference sequence). CDR3 region: CASSAQGHRGEKLFF. As DNA, the CDR3 is TGTGCCAGCAGCGCCCAGGGACACCGGGGGGAAAAACTGTTTTTT.

The V gene is TRBV7-9, the J gene TRBJ2-7, with D perhaps matching TRBD2 (6 bases). The CDR3 runs to 13 residues. Germline V gene data show CDR1 as SEHNR and CDR2 as FQNEAQ (reference sequence). V was trimmed by 5 bases and J by 3 bases, leaving 11 bases between them. The CDR3 sequence is CASSPGTLYEQYF. The CDR3 DNA reads as TGTGCCAGCAGCCCCGGGACTCTCTACGAGCAGTACTTC.

This chain links TRBV6-4 with TRBJ1-5; TRBD1 is a possible D gene (5 bases). CDR1 and CDR2 (germline): MRHNA, SNTAGT. Between the trimmed V and J ends, which lost 3 bases and 10 bases, there was a span of 13 bases. This CDR3 region has 13 residues. CDR3 nucleotide sequence: TGTGCCAGCAGTGAAGGGGACGCCCGACCCCAGCATTTT. Protein product: CASSEGDARPQHF.

The chain combines TRBV19 with TRBJ1-1, with 10 bases matching TRBD1. V was clipped by 7 bases and J by 3 bases; unmatched bases: 5. CDR3 length equals 14 residues. Germline CDR1 LNHDA, CDR2 SQIVND (reference sequence). The CDR3 protein is CASTRGQGDTEAFF. CDR3 bases: TGTGCCAGTACCAGAGGACAGGGGGACACTGAAGCTTTCTTT.

J is TRBJ1-2 and V is TRBV6-2 or TRBV6-3; 7 bases are shared with TRBD1. V lost 5 bases to trimming and J lost 8 bases; unmatched junction nucleotides: 11. Per germline, CDR1 MNHEY and CDR2 SVGEGT. The CDR3 totals 14 residues. This chain's CDR3 is CASSPYQGEIGYTF. Here the CDR3 DNA reads TGTGCCAGCAGTCCCTACCAGGGGGAGATCGGCTACACCTTC.

The chain joins TRBV18 to TRBJ1-1; D might be TRBD1 (5 bases). Trimming removed 3 bases from V and 0 bases from J, with 17 bases in between. The germline gives CDR1 KGHSH, CDR2 LQKENI. The CDR3 runs 17 residues. The CDR3 loop is CASSPPEPGPLNTEAFF. The DNA for the CDR3 is TGTGCCAGCTCACCTCCCGAACCGGGACCGCTGAACACTGAAGCTTTCTTT.

The chain has TRBV24-1 and TRBJ2-6, with D perhaps matching TRBD1 (7 bases). Germline CDR1 KGHDR, CDR2 SFDVKD. V was shortened by 3 bases and J by 0 bases, with 11 bases between the two germline ends. CDR3 size: 17 residues. The CDR3 region is CATSDRQGGSGANVLTF. The CDR3 bases are TGTGCCACCAGTGATCGGCAGGGGGGCTCTGGGGCCAACGTCCTGACTTTC.

V usage is TRBV3-1 (or the pseudogene TRBV3-2) and J usage is TRBJ1-2; 9 bases are shared with TRBD1. The CDR3 runs 13 residues. V shed 6 bases, J shed 8 bases, and the junction held 7 bases outside the gene matches. Germline lookup yields CDR1 LGHDT and CDR2 YNNKEL (reference sequence). The CDR3 nucleotides are TGTGCCAGCAGGAGTACAGGGGGCCACGGCTACACCTTC. Protein product: CASRSTGGHGYTF.

This clone was recorded a few times. V gene TRBV15 combines with J gene TRBJ1-5, with no clear D. This CDR3 region has 15 residues. The germline gives CDR1 LNHNV, CDR2 YYDKDF (reference sequence). V lost 1 base to trimming and J lost 5 bases, with 12 bases between them. The CDR3 here is CATSRVLQYDQPQHF. The CDR3 nucleotides read TGTGCCACCAGCAGAGTATTGCAGTATGATCAGCCCCAGCATTTT.

Of note for this clone: The germline gene is not matched at one end of the junction; a read error may be the cause. The chain uses TRBV9 and TRBJ1-4, with a weak D call TRBD1 (6 bases). The CDR3 extends over 17 amino acids. Germline assignment: CDR1 SGDLS and CDR2 YYNGEE. The CDR3 is CVSSPTGRGVMGEKLFF. CDR3 nucleotide sequence: TGTGTCAGCAGCCCCACAGGGAGGGGGGTTATGGGTGAAAAACTGTTTTTT.

This chain links TRBV3-1 (or the pseudogene TRBV3-2) with TRBJ1-1; D may be TRBD1 (5 bases). The CDR3 is 13 amino acids. Germline V gene lookup returns CDR1 LGHDT and CDR2 YNNKEL (reference sequence). Trimming removed 8 bases from V and 1 base from J, with 11 bases in between. The CDR3: CASSGGANTEAFF. In DNA form, the CDR3 reads TGTGCCAGCTCCGGGGGTGCGAACACTGAAGCTTTCTTT.

The chain has TRBV6-5 and TRBJ1-2; D remains ambiguous. V lost 7 bases and J lost 3, with 15 bases in between. Germline V gives CDR1 MNHEY, CDR2 SVGAGI. The length of the CDR3 is 14 residues. CDR3 DNA: TGTGCCAGCAAGGGCAGATCATTCGACTATGGCTACACCTTC. Its translation is CASKGRSFDYGYTF.

A single count supports this clone. V usage is TRBV12-2 and J usage is TRBJ1-3. TRBV12-2 is a known pseudogene. The CDR3 covers 13 residues. The CDR3 loop reads CASPPDSGNTIYF. The CDR3 bases are TGTGCAAGCCCCCCCGACTCTGGAAACACCATATATTTT.

The V gene is TRBV6-4, the J gene TRBJ1-6; tentatively, D is TRBD1 (6 bases). This CDR3 is 15 amino acids long. Trimming left V 3 bases short and J 6 bases short, with 12 bases between. The germline gives CDR1 MRHNA, CDR2 SNTAGT. The CDR3 spells CASSEEGTTNSPLHF. The CDR3 DNA reads TGTGCCAGCAGTGAAGAGGGGACAACTAATTCACCCCTCCACTTT.

This clone turned up a few times. V and J are TRBV7-9 and TRBJ1-1; 8 nucleotides match TRBD1. V was pared by 11 bases and J by 3 bases, with 11 bases of the junction left unmatched. The CDR3 has 14 amino acids. Germline values: CDR1 SEHNR, CDR2 FQNEAQ (reference sequence). Here the CDR3 DNA reads TGTGCCCACGGCTCGGACAGGGTTGACACTGAAGCTTTCTTT. Protein: CAHGSDRVDTEAFF.

This clone was observed a handful of times. The chain has TRBV7-9 and TRBJ1-6; TRBD1 agrees at 9 bases. Germline CDR1 is SEHNR and CDR2 is FQNEAQ (reference sequence). Trimming cost V 5 bases and J 4 bases; bases outside gene matches: 6. The CDR3 runs to 16 residues. Here the CDR3 reads CASSAGTGFYNSPLHF. The CDR3 DNA reads as TGTGCCAGCAGCGCCGGGACAGGGTTTTATAATTCACCCCTCCACTTT.